Following are 16 T cell receptor beta chains from one sample sequenced in a study of cytomegalovirus exposure and HLA in healthy donors. 60 Vbeta and 13 Jbeta primers were used in PCR. Measured with immunoSEQ multiplex PCR; TCRdb has only the in-frame clones, and not every one. The repertoire holds 90,000 to 110,000 clones, with over 70% as singletons. Sequencing was performed on PBMCs. The receptors stem from a male donor in good health and CMV-seronegative.

J is TRBJ2-1 and V is TRBV29-1; no clear D gene. This CDR3 has 12 residues. CDR1 and CDR2 from the germline V gene are SQVTM and ANQGSEA. The germline V and J ends were trimmed by 2 bases and 9 bases, with 11 bases remaining between them. In nucleotides, the CDR3 is TGCAGCGTTGAATTATCCCTAATTGAGCAGTTCTTC. Translation: CSVELSLIEQFF.

This clone was observed a few times. The chain links TRBV29-1 to TRBJ2-6, with D maybe TRBD2 (5 bases). Trimming removed 1 base from V and 4 bases from J, with 8 bases in between. CDR1 and CDR2 (germline): SQVTM, ANQGSEA. This CDR3 has 14 residues. For the CDR3, the DNA is TGCAGCGTTGAAGGAGGGAAGGGGGCCAACGTCCTGACTTTC. This codes for CSVEGGKGANVLTF.

This chain joins TRBV6-5 and TRBJ1-2; no definite D call. The CDR3 contains 15 residues. Germline lookup yields CDR1 MNHEY and CDR2 SVGAGI. The germline V and J ends were trimmed by 2 bases and 8 bases, with 18 bases remaining between them. In nucleotides, the CDR3 is TGTGCCAGCAGTTACCGCGTCGGGGTGACTAGCGGCTACACCTTC. Encoded protein: CASSYRVGVTSGYTF.

This chain joins TRBV21-1 and TRBJ2-7; no DNA check was done on the table's D call, TRBD2. TRBV21-1 is designated a pseudogene. The CDR3 covers 17 residues. The CDR3 coding sequence is TGTGCCAGCAGCAAAACGCCCGGGCTAGCGGGAGAGGGTGAGCAGTACTTC. As protein: CASSKTPGLAGEGEQYF.

This chain joins TRBV5-1 and TRBJ2-5; 9 bases align to TRBD1. CDR1 SGHRS and CDR2 YFSETQ come from the germline V gene. The CDR3 is made up of 15 amino acids. After removal of 4 bases from V and 2 bases from J, the junction contained 6 bases not matched to a gene. CDR3 region: CASSPGTGNQETQYF. The CDR3 bases are TGCGCCAGCAGCCCCGGGACAGGGAATCAAGAGACCCAGTACTTC.

The chain uses TRBV2 and TRBJ2-3; no reliable D call. V lost 4 bases to trimming and J lost 0 bases, with 8 bases between them. Germline CDR1 SNHLY, CDR2 FYNNEI. This CDR3 spans 14 amino acids. CDR3 in DNA: TGTGCCAGCAGTGTGGAGCTCAGCACAGATACGCAGTATTTT. Its protein product is CASSVELSTDTQYF.

This chain uses TRBV5-1 with TRBJ2-1; D may be TRBD1 (5 bases). Per the germline V gene, CDR1 is SGHRS and CDR2 is YFSETQ. Trimming stripped 5 bases from V and 8 bases from J, with 11 bases between. The CDR3 is made up of 12 amino acids. The CDR3 DNA reads as TGCGCCAGCAGTGAATCAGGGCATGAGCAGTTCTTC. It is translated as CASSESGHEQFF.

The chain is built from TRBV10-3 and TRBJ2-5, with TRBD2 matching 8 bases. Germline CDR1 ENHRY, CDR2 SYGVKD. After removal of 7 bases from V and 3 bases from J, the junction contained 4 bases not matched to a gene. CDR3 size: 13 residues. For the CDR3, the DNA is TGTGCCATCAATCAAGCGGGAGAAGAGACCCAGTACTTC. Its protein is CAINQAGEETQYF.

The V call is TRBV2, the J call TRBJ2-7; 13 bases fit TRBD2. The CDR3 is 14 amino acids. V lost 10 bases to trimming and J lost 1 base; unmatched junction nucleotides: 4. Germline lookup yields CDR1 SNHLY and CDR2 FYNNEI. The DNA for the CDR3 is TGTGCCAACGGACTAGCGGGAGAGTCCTACGAGCAGTACTTC. Translation gives CANGLAGESYEQYF.

The V gene is TRBV19, the J gene TRBJ2-2; TRBD2 aligns across 8 bases. Germline V gene data show CDR1 as LNHDA and CDR2 as SQIVND (reference sequence). CDR3 size: 16 residues. Losses at the gene ends were 5 bases for V and 5 bases for J; bases not matched to a gene: 10. The CDR3 DNA reads as TGTGCCAGTAGTCCCGACGGGAGGGTTGGGACCGGGGAGCTGTTTTTT. It codes for CASSPDGRVGTGELFF.

This clone was recorded once. The J gene is TRBJ2-5, the V gene TRBV9; D is unclear. This CDR3 spans 13 amino acids. Trimming left V 3 bases short and J 2 bases short, with 8 bases between. Germline loops: CDR1 SGDLS, CDR2 YYNGEE. Here the CDR3 reads CASSANPQETQYF. The CDR3 nucleotides are TGTGCCAGCAGCGCTAACCCACAAGAGACCCAGTACTTC.

The V and J genes are TRBV6-4 and TRBJ2-3; TRBD1 matches at 10 bases. This CDR3 is built from 15 residues. J gave up 3 bases and V 5 bases, and 5 bases lay outside the gene matches. The germline CDR1 and CDR2 sequences are MRHNA and SNTAGT. CDR3 region: CASSSGQGGTDTQYF. In DNA form, the CDR3 reads TGTGCCAGCAGTTCTGGACAGGGGGGGACAGATACGCAGTATTTT.

The gene calls are TRBV30 and TRBJ1-2; TRBD1 aligns across 7 bases. Germline V lookup: CDR1 GTSNPN, CDR2 SVGIG (reference sequence). The V segment lost 5 bases and the J segment 3 bases; nucleotides outside the gene matches: 9. CDR3 length: 14 residues. This CDR3 reads CAWVTGPHDYGYTF. The DNA for the CDR3 is TGTGCCTGGGTGACAGGGCCGCACGACTATGGCTACACCTTC.

V gene TRBV30 combines with J gene TRBJ2-3; 7 nucleotides align to TRBD2. The CDR3 has 13 amino acids. J gave up 6 bases and V 5 bases, and 8 bases lay outside the gene matches. Germline loops: CDR1 GTSNPN, CDR2 SVGIG (reference sequence). The CDR3 region is CAWSVNGGDTQYF. The CDR3 DNA is TGTGCCTGGTCCGTCAACGGGGGGGATACGCAGTATTTT.

This chain links TRBV7-3 with TRBJ2-1; 10 nucleotides match TRBD1. The V gene's germline CDR1 is SGHTA and CDR2 FQGTGA. J gave up 3 bases and V 5 bases, and 7 bases lay outside the gene matches. CDR3 size: 16 residues. The CDR3 DNA reads TGTGCCAGCAGCCCGGGACAGGGGCGAAGCTACAATGAGCAGTTCTTC. Translating it yields CASSPGQGRSYNEQFF.

The chain is built from TRBV5-3 and TRBJ2-7; TRBD2 is a possible D gene (5 bases). TRBV5-3 is filed as an ORF, its function uncertain. Trimming removed 0 bases at V and 5 bases at J, with 12 bases between. This CDR3 has 14 amino acids. The CDR3 bases are TGTGCCAGAAGCTTGGTATCAGCGGCAAACGAGCAGTACTTC. Protein: CARSLVSAANEQYF.